These T cell receptor beta chains were read from a single sample in a study of T cells after yellow fever vaccination. TCRdb re-called the 5' RACE reads with MiXCR, one entry per CDR3 protein. The sample shows about 310,000 distinct CDR3 sequences, less than 4.5% of them seen only once. The sequenced sample was PBMCs, obtained on the day of the yellow fever booster vaccination. The source of these receptors is a man in his late teens or twenties who received the YFV17D yellow fever vaccine. CDR3s include the opening cysteine and the closing phenylalanine or tryptophan. Size values are once, few and many counts, or a class for expanded clones, and some rows have none.

V gene,clone size,CDR3 protein
TRBV20-1,many,CSANPPGWTEAFF
TRBV5-1,many,CASSFGEFNYGYTF
TRBV29-1,many,CSVPGRLAGGFGTQYF
TRBV12-3/TRBV12-4,-,CASSLGGPLGYTF
TRBV5-1,-,CASSESRGARDTQYF
TRBV28,few,CASSVGPHSNQPQHF
TRBV7-3,few,CASSPGTPNTEAFF
TRBV9,many,CASSMRGMGNYGYTF
TRBV7-9,-,CASSPAGTWNTEAFF
TRBV5-5,many,CASSFGASGGDEQFF
TRBV6-5,many,CASSYSDRGGYTF
TRBV7-2,many,CASSLDRAITEAFF
TRBV2,many,CASSGQRTTGELFF